Included here is one T cell receptor (beta chain) sequence, with context. Antigen unknown. The data are from a study of cytomegalovirus exposure and HLA in healthy donors. On the study more broadly: Per a later analysis, the 550 to 850 first-cohort and some 110 validation repertoires shared one platform.

Sequenced by immunoSEQ multiplex PCR; TCRdb stores in-frame clones only, minus some. This sample has tens of thousands of clones, with 96% found just once. Germline V gene lookup returns CDR1 KGHSH and CDR2 LQKENI. The V gene end was trimmed by 9 bases and the J gene end by 5 bases; junction bases not matched to a gene: 15. CDR3 length: 16 residues. Study conclusions and caveats: The study put some 150 TCR beta chains on its list as cytomegalovirus-associated.

This receptor was taken from a man younger than 30 in good health and CMV-seronegative. The chain is built from TRBV18 and TRBJ2-1; 8 bases map to TRBD2. What was sequenced was PBMCs. Written as DNA, the CDR3 is TGTGCCAGTAAGCGGGAGCTAGCGGGTATAAACAATGAGCAGTTCTTC. It specifies CASKRELAGINNEQFF.